These T cell receptor beta chains were read from a single sample in a study of identical twins. TCRdb passed the 5' RACE reads through MiXCR, listing each CDR3 protein once. Of 450,000 or so distinct CDR3 sequences in the sample, approximately 15% are singletons; the top ten hold 0.52%. This sample was shared with a second study, whose subject was yellow fever vaccine responses in identical twins.

Sequencing input: CD4+ T cells sorted from blood. Receptors were obtained from a woman in her late teens or twenties in good health. CDR3s include the opening cysteine and the closing phenylalanine or tryptophan. The order of the fields is V gene, D gene, J gene, clone size, CDR3 DNA, CDR3 protein. The D gene is left open where the match is weak. Not all rows give a size; the values are once, few, many and, for expanded clones, a class.

V gene: TRBV20-1; D gene: TRBD2; J gene: TRBJ2-3; clone size: -; CDR3 DNA: TGCAGTGCTAGGACTAGCGGGACGGGCACAGATACGCAGTATTTT; CDR3 protein: CSARTSGTGTDTQYF
V gene: TRBV12-3/TRBV12-4; D gene: -; J gene: TRBJ2-2; clone size: many; CDR3 DNA: TGTGCCAGCAGGCCAACAGGAGGCGGGGAGCTGTTTTTT; CDR3 protein: CASRPTGGGELFF
V gene: TRBV6-1; D gene: TRBD2; J gene: TRBJ2-2; clone size: -; CDR3 DNA: TGTGCCAGCAGTGTCGGGGGGGCACCCGGGGAGCTGTTTTTT; CDR3 protein: CASSVGGAPGELFF
V gene: TRBV28; D gene: TRBD1; J gene: TRBJ1-5; clone size: few; CDR3 DNA: TGTGCCAGCAGTTTCGCTTTCCGGGACAGGGTCAATCAGCCCCAGCATTTT; CDR3 protein: CASSFAFRDRVNQPQHF
V gene: TRBV10-3; D gene: -; J gene: TRBJ2-1; clone size: many; CDR3 DNA: TGTGCCATCAGGGGGGACTCCTACAATGAGCAGTTCTTC; CDR3 protein: CAIRGDSYNEQFF
V gene: TRBV18; D gene: TRBD2; J gene: TRBJ2-5; clone size: few; CDR3 DNA: TGTGCCAGCTCACCATCTAGCGGGAGAAGTGGGGAGACCCAGTACTTC; CDR3 protein: CASSPSSGRSGETQYF
V gene: TRBV19; D gene: -; J gene: TRBJ2-1; clone size: few; CDR3 DNA: TGTGCCAGTAGTACAAAAATGTCGGGGGGCCTAGACAATGAGCAGTTCTTC; CDR3 protein: CASSTKMSGGLDNEQFF
V gene: TRBV18; D gene: -; J gene: TRBJ2-1; clone size: many; CDR3 DNA: TGTGCCAGCTCAGTCTCTAGCGATTCCTCCTACAATGAGCAGTTCTTC; CDR3 protein: CASSVSSDSSYNEQFF
V gene: TRBV11-2; D gene: TRBD2; J gene: TRBJ2-1; clone size: few; CDR3 DNA: TGTGCCAGCAGCCGTGGACTAGCGGGAGGACAATTCTACAATGAGCAGTTCTTC; CDR3 protein: CASSRGLAGGQFYNEQFF
V gene: TRBV20-1; D gene: -; J gene: TRBJ2-5; clone size: -; CDR3 DNA: TGCAGTGCTATTGGCCTACAAGAGACCCAGTACTTC; CDR3 protein: CSAIGLQETQYF
V gene: TRBV20-1; D gene: -; J gene: TRBJ2-5; clone size: -; CDR3 DNA: TGCAGTGCCCGTATGGCCGGGATTGAGACCCAGTACTTC; CDR3 protein: CSARMAGIETQYF
V gene: TRBV28; D gene: -; J gene: TRBJ2-3; clone size: few; CDR3 DNA: TGTGCCAGCATCCCTAGGAGCAGATACACAGATACGCAGTATTTT; CDR3 protein: CASIPRSRYTDTQYF
V gene: TRBV7-2; D gene: -; J gene: TRBJ1-2; clone size: -; CDR3 DNA: TGTGCCAGCAGTCCAATAGGGGTTGTAGGCTACACCTTC; CDR3 protein: CASSPIGVVGYTF
V gene: TRBV19; D gene: -; J gene: TRBJ1-5; clone size: -; CDR3 DNA: TGTGCCAGTAGTTCCCAGGTCCTTAGCAATCAGCCCCAGCATTTT; CDR3 protein: CASSSQVLSNQPQHF
V gene: TRBV7-8; D gene: -; J gene: TRBJ2-7; clone size: few; CDR3 DNA: TGTGCCAGCAGCTTACTCGGCAGACCCTACGAGCAGTACTTC; CDR3 protein: CASSLLGRPYEQYF
V gene: TRBV6-1; D gene: -; J gene: TRBJ2-2; clone size: few; CDR3 DNA: TGTGCCAGCAGACGGACTCTTGCCGGGGAGCTGTTTTTT; CDR3 protein: CASRRTLAGELFF
V gene: TRBV11-2; D gene: -; J gene: TRBJ2-2; clone size: few; CDR3 DNA: TGTGCCAGCAGCTTAGGTCCGACTCGTTACACCGGGGAGCTGTTTTTT; CDR3 protein: CASSLGPTRYTGELFF
V gene: TRBV27; D gene: -; J gene: TRBJ2-6; clone size: few; CDR3 DNA: TGTGCCAGCAGCCCCCTTCCGCGTACATACTCTGGGGCCAACGTCCTGACTTTC; CDR3 protein: CASSPLPRTYSGANVLTF
V gene: TRBV7-3; D gene: TRBD2; J gene: TRBJ2-3; clone size: few; CDR3 DNA: TGTGCCAGCAGCTTAAGGGGCCCAGGACTAGCGGGGACGTTTACCACAGATACGCAGTATTTT; CDR3 protein: CASSLRGPGLAGTFTTDTQYF
V gene: TRBV2; D gene: -; J gene: TRBJ2-7; clone size: -; CDR3 DNA: TGTGCCAGCAGTGAAGGTGCCTCTGGGTTCGGGGGAGCTACAGAGCAGTACTTC; CDR3 protein: CASSEGASGFGGATEQYF
V gene: TRBV6-1; D gene: -; J gene: TRBJ1-6; clone size: few; CDR3 DNA: TGTGCCAGCAAGCCCCGGGACTTTAATTCACCCCTCCACTTT; CDR3 protein: CASKPRDFNSPLHF
V gene: TRBV12-3/TRBV12-4; D gene: -; J gene: TRBJ1-4; clone size: few; CDR3 DNA: TGTGCCAGCAGTCTCTCTTCCAGAGGTGAAAAACTGTTTTTT; CDR3 protein: CASSLSSRGEKLFF
V gene: TRBV12-3/TRBV12-4; D gene: -; J gene: TRBJ2-5; clone size: few; CDR3 DNA: TGTGCCAGCAGGGGACGGTTCCAAGAGACCCAGTACTTC; CDR3 protein: CASRGRFQETQYF
V gene: TRBV5-6; D gene: -; J gene: TRBJ1-1; clone size: -; CDR3 DNA: TGTGCCAGCAGTTATTCCACCGGGGCCAAAATGAACACTGAAGCTTTCTTT; CDR3 protein: CASSYSTGAKMNTEAFF
V gene: TRBV4-2; D gene: -; J gene: TRBJ2-1; clone size: -; CDR3 DNA: TGTGCCAGCAGCCAAGACCGTAAGTACAATGAGCAGTTCTTC; CDR3 protein: CASSQDRKYNEQFF
V gene: TRBV6-2/TRBV6-3; D gene: -; J gene: TRBJ2-1; clone size: -; CDR3 DNA: TGTGCCAGCAGTTACCCCATAATAGGAGTAAGAGGGAATGAGCAGTTCTTC; CDR3 protein: CASSYPIIGVRGNEQFF
V gene: TRBV28; D gene: TRBD2; J gene: TRBJ2-1; clone size: few; CDR3 DNA: TGTGCCAGCAGTTTTTTGGGGAGGGCCTCGGTAATTGAGCAGTTCTTC; CDR3 protein: CASSFLGRASVIEQFF
V gene: TRBV7-9; D gene: -; J gene: TRBJ1-1; clone size: -; CDR3 DNA: TGTGCCAGCAGCGTGACAGATGTGAGAAGCTTAGTCTTT; CDR3 protein: CASSVTDVRSLVF
V gene: TRBV3-1; D gene: -; J gene: TRBJ2-7; clone size: -; CDR3 DNA: TGTGCCAGCAGCCACAAACGGGACAAATCCTACGAGCAGTACTTC; CDR3 protein: CASSHKRDKSYEQYF
V gene: TRBV12-3/TRBV12-4; D gene: -; J gene: TRBJ2-2; clone size: -; CDR3 DNA: TGTGCCTGCAGTCCTAACCACGTCCGGGAACCACAGAACACCGGGGAGCTGTTTTTT; CDR3 protein: CACSPNHVREPQNTGELFF
V gene: TRBV7-9; D gene: -; J gene: TRBJ2-5; clone size: few; CDR3 DNA: TGTGCCAGCAGCTTATTAATGGCGGGTCCCCAAGAGACCCAGTACTTC; CDR3 protein: CASSLLMAGPQETQYF
V gene: TRBV7-2; D gene: -; J gene: TRBJ1-5; clone size: -; CDR3 DNA: TGTGCCAGCAGCTTTTTCAACAGCAATCAGCCCCAGCATTTT; CDR3 protein: CASSFFNSNQPQHF
V gene: TRBV12-3/TRBV12-4; D gene: -; J gene: TRBJ1-2; clone size: once; CDR3 DNA: TGTGCCAGCAGTCAGGGATTAGGCTATGGCTACACCTTC; CDR3 protein: CASSQGLGYGYTF
V gene: TRBV4-1; D gene: -; J gene: TRBJ1-1; clone size: few; CDR3 DNA: TGCGCCAGCAGCCAAGTCCGGGCAGGGAACACTGAAGCTTTCTTT; CDR3 protein: CASSQVRAGNTEAFF
V gene: TRBV27; D gene: -; J gene: TRBJ1-6; clone size: -; CDR3 DNA: TGTGCCAGCAGTTCATACAGGGATAATTCACCCCTCCACTTT; CDR3 protein: CASSSYRDNSPLHF
V gene: TRBV7-2; D gene: TRBD1; J gene: TRBJ1-2; clone size: few; CDR3 DNA: TGTGCCAGCAGCTTAGCAGGGGGCAGAGACTATGGCTACACCTTC; CDR3 protein: CASSLAGGRDYGYTF
V gene: TRBV5-6; D gene: -; J gene: TRBJ2-7; clone size: -; CDR3 DNA: TGTGCCAGCAGCACCAACAGGGCTTGGCGCTACGAGCAGTACTTC; CDR3 protein: CASSTNRAWRYEQYF
V gene: TRBV18; D gene: -; J gene: TRBJ2-3; clone size: -; CDR3 DNA: TGTGCCAGCTCACCGGGTAGTGTTCAACCTACGCAGTATTTT; CDR3 protein: CASSPGSVQPTQYF
V gene: TRBV19; D gene: -; J gene: TRBJ2-5; clone size: -; CDR3 DNA: TGTGCCAGTAGTCCAGTCGGGGAGACCCAGTACTTC; CDR3 protein: CASSPVGETQYF
V gene: TRBV5-6; D gene: -; J gene: TRBJ2-7; clone size: few; CDR3 DNA: TGTGCCAGCAGCTTGGGTCCCAGGTATCGAGACTACGAGCAGTACTTC; CDR3 protein: CASSLGPRYRDYEQYF
V gene: TRBV24-1; D gene: TRBD2; J gene: TRBJ2-5; clone size: -; CDR3 DNA: TGTGCCACCAGTGACGGACAGGGTTTAGCGGGAGGATTCTTAGAGACCCAGTACTTC; CDR3 protein: CATSDGQGLAGGFLETQYF
V gene: TRBV7-9; D gene: -; J gene: TRBJ2-5; clone size: -; CDR3 DNA: TGTGCCAGCAGCCCCAATGGGCTGGAGACCCAGTACTTC; CDR3 protein: CASSPNGLETQYF
V gene: TRBV7-8; D gene: TRBD1; J gene: TRBJ2-7; clone size: few; CDR3 DNA: TGTGCCAGCAGCTTAGAAGACAGGGGCGAGCAGTACTTC; CDR3 protein: CASSLEDRGEQYF
V gene: TRBV25-1; D gene: -; J gene: TRBJ2-1; clone size: few; CDR3 DNA: TGTGCCAGCAGCCCCCACGGGACCTTCAATGAGCAGTTCTTC; CDR3 protein: CASSPHGTFNEQFF
V gene: TRBV20-1; D gene: -; J gene: TRBJ2-7; clone size: few; CDR3 DNA: TGCAGTGCTAGAGCAGGTTACTACGAGCAGTACTTC; CDR3 protein: CSARAGYYEQYF
V gene: TRBV6-5; D gene: -; J gene: TRBJ2-3; clone size: few; CDR3 DNA: TGTGCCAGCACCTCGGGTGGTGATACGCAGTATTTT; CDR3 protein: CASTSGGDTQYF
V gene: TRBV7-2; D gene: -; J gene: TRBJ2-1; clone size: few; CDR3 DNA: TGTGCCAGCAGCTTAGAGACCAGGCACGAGCAGTTCTTC; CDR3 protein: CASSLETRHEQFF
V gene: TRBV18; D gene: -; J gene: TRBJ2-7; clone size: few; CDR3 DNA: TGTGCCAGCTCACCGGAAGGGTACGGCGAGCAGTACTTC; CDR3 protein: CASSPEGYGEQYF
V gene: TRBV20-1; D gene: TRBD1; J gene: TRBJ2-2; clone size: few; CDR3 DNA: TGCAGTGCTAGAATTCCAGGGGGAAACACCGGGGAGCTGTTTTTT; CDR3 protein: CSARIPGGNTGELFF
V gene: TRBV30; D gene: TRBD2; J gene: TRBJ2-7; clone size: -; CDR3 DNA: TGTGCCTGCACTTGCGGGGGAAGCTCCTACGAGCAGTACTTC; CDR3 protein: CACTCGGSSYEQYF
V gene: TRBV12-3/TRBV12-4; D gene: -; J gene: TRBJ2-7; clone size: many; CDR3 DNA: TGTGCCAGCACCCAGGAGTACTACGAGCAGTACTTC; CDR3 protein: CASTQEYYEQYF
V gene: TRBV20-1; D gene: -; J gene: TRBJ2-7; clone size: -; CDR3 DNA: TGCAGTGCTAGAGGGGGGTTGGGGAATATTTACGAGCAGTACTTC; CDR3 protein: CSARGGLGNIYEQYF
V gene: TRBV4-2; D gene: -; J gene: TRBJ1-1; clone size: many; CDR3 DNA: TGTGCCAGCAGCCAAGAGGCCAGGGCAAAGGGGGGCACTGAAGCTTTCTTT; CDR3 protein: CASSQEARAKGGTEAFF
V gene: TRBV20-1; D gene: TRBD2; J gene: TRBJ2-1; clone size: few; CDR3 DNA: TGCAGTGCTAGAGTAGCGGGGGGAGGCGGTGAGCAGTTCTTC; CDR3 protein: CSARVAGGGGEQFF
V gene: TRBV10-3; D gene: TRBD2; J gene: TRBJ2-2; clone size: -; CDR3 DNA: TGTGCCATCAGTGCACTAGCGCCGACCGGGGAGCTGTTTTTT; CDR3 protein: CAISALAPTGELFF
V gene: TRBV9; D gene: -; J gene: TRBJ2-7; clone size: few; CDR3 DNA: TGTGCCAGCAGCGTAGCCCCGGCAGCCTGGGGACCCTACGAGCAGTACTTC; CDR3 protein: CASSVAPAAWGPYEQYF
V gene: TRBV12-3/TRBV12-4; D gene: -; J gene: TRBJ2-7; clone size: many; CDR3 DNA: TGTGCCAGCAGTGACAGGACCCGATCCTACGAGCAGTACTTC; CDR3 protein: CASSDRTRSYEQYF
V gene: TRBV4-3; D gene: -; J gene: TRBJ2-5; clone size: -; CDR3 DNA: TGCGCCAGCAGCCAAGACGGTTCCAACCAAGAGACCCAGTACTTC; CDR3 protein: CASSQDGSNQETQYF
V gene: TRBV28; D gene: -; J gene: TRBJ2-7; clone size: many; CDR3 DNA: TGTGCCAGCAGTTCTGTTCAGTACGAGCAGTACTTC; CDR3 protein: CASSSVQYEQYF